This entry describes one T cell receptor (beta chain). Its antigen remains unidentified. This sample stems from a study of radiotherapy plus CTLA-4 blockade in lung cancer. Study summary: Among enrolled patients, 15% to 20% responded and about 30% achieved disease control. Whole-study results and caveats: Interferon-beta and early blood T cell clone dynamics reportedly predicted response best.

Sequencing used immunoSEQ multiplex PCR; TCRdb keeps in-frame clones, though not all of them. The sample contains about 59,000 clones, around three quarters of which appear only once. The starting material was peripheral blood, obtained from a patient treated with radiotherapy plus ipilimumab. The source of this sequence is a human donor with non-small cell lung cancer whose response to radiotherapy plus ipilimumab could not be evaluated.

The CDR3 coding sequence is TGTGCCAGCAGTGTGGACTGGAGCTCCTACAATGAGCAGTTCTTC. It encodes CASSVDWSSYNEQFF. The chain has TRBV6-5 and TRBJ2-1, with D perhaps matching TRBD2 (5 bases). Germline CDR1 is MNHEY and CDR2 is SVGAGI. The V end was cut by 5 bases, the J end by 0 bases, with 11 bases between. The CDR3 totals 15 residues.